Listed below are T cell receptor beta chains from one sample, sequenced in a study of blood T cell repertoires in COVID-19. Measured with immunoSEQ multiplex PCR; TCRdb has only the in-frame clones, and not every one. Of approximately 300,000 clones listed, about 82% are singletons. The sample taken for sequencing was peripheral blood. Receptor source: a woman aged 45-65 years with acute or convalescent COVID-19. Both conserved end residues are part of each CDR3. A D gene is named only where the DNA matches it firmly. Clone size is given for some rows only: seen once, a few or many times, or a class if the clone is expanded.

d_gene: TRBD2; v_gene: TRBV28; abundance: NA; j_gene: TRBJ2-6; CDR3nt: TGTGCCAGCACCCGGGGGGGAGGTTCCTCCGTCCTGACTTTC; CDR3aa: CASTRGGGSSVLTF
d_gene: TRBD1; v_gene: TRBV5-6; abundance: NA; j_gene: TRBJ2-7; CDR3nt: TGTGCCAGCAGCGAATCCCGGGACAGGGTGTCCTACGAGCAGTACTTC; CDR3aa: CASSESRDRVSYEQYF
d_gene: NA; v_gene: TRBV21-1; abundance: NA; j_gene: TRBJ2-5; CDR3nt: TGTGCCAGCACGAATTACAGGGGGCGAGGGGGAGAGACCCAGTACTTC; CDR3aa: CASTNYRGRGGETQYF
d_gene: NA; v_gene: TRBV21-1; abundance: NA; j_gene: TRBJ1-1; CDR3nt: TGTGCCAGCAGCACGACTTACAGGGCGATGAACACTGAAGCTTTCTTT; CDR3aa: CASSTTYRAMNTEAFF
d_gene: TRBD2; v_gene: TRBV6-4; abundance: once; j_gene: TRBJ2-1; CDR3nt: TGTGCCAGCTCCCAAGGGGCGGGGGGCTACAATGAGCAGTTCTTC; CDR3aa: CASSQGAGGYNEQFF
d_gene: TRBD2; v_gene: TRBV27; abundance: NA; j_gene: TRBJ2-2; CDR3nt: TGTGCCAGCGCCCGCGGGGGACTAGCTAGGGTCGAGCTGTTTTTT; CDR3aa: CASARGGLARVELFF
d_gene: TRBD2; v_gene: TRBV9; abundance: NA; j_gene: TRBJ2-7; CDR3nt: TGTGCCAGCAGCGTAAGCGGGGCCCCGGGGGAGCAGTACTTC; CDR3aa: CASSVSGAPGEQYF
d_gene: NA; v_gene: TRBV19; abundance: NA; j_gene: TRBJ1-1; CDR3nt: TGTGCCAGTAGTCCGTGGAGGAACACTGAAGCTTTCTTT; CDR3aa: CASSPWRNTEAFF
d_gene: TRBD2; v_gene: TRBV9; abundance: NA; j_gene: TRBJ2-1; CDR3nt: TGTGCCAGCAGCGTAGCATCCCTGGCTAGCGGGAGCAGTAATGAGCAGTTCTTC; CDR3aa: CASSVASLASGSSNEQFF
d_gene: TRBD1; v_gene: TRBV29-1; abundance: NA; j_gene: TRBJ1-3; CDR3nt: TGCAGCGCCAACCGGGACAGCTCTGGAAACACCATATATTTT; CDR3aa: CSANRDSSGNTIYF
d_gene: NA; v_gene: TRBV5-3; abundance: NA; j_gene: TRBJ2-6; CDR3nt: TGTGCCAGAAGTTGTGACAGCTCTGGGGCCAACGTCCTGACTTTC; CDR3aa: CARSCDSSGANVLTF
d_gene: TRBD1; v_gene: TRBV3-1/TRBV3-2; abundance: NA; j_gene: TRBJ2-7; CDR3nt: TGTGCCAGCAGCCCTGGGACAGGGGTCTACGAGCAGTACTTC; CDR3aa: CASSPGTGVYEQYF
d_gene: NA; v_gene: TRBV5-8; abundance: NA; j_gene: TRBJ2-4; CDR3nt: TGTGCCCAGCTGGACAGTCGGTGGAAAGACATTCAGTACTTC; CDR3aa: CAQLDSRWKDIQYF
d_gene: TRBD1; v_gene: TRBV9; abundance: NA; j_gene: TRBJ2-2; CDR3nt: TGTGCCAGCAGCGTCGACGCCCCCGGGACAGGGGGGAATGGGGAGCTGTTTTTT; CDR3aa: CASSVDAPGTGGNGELFF
d_gene: TRBD2; v_gene: TRBV7-2; abundance: NA; j_gene: TRBJ2-3; CDR3nt: TGTGCCAGCAGCCAACAAGCGGGAGGGCTTACAGATACGCAGTATTTT; CDR3aa: CASSQQAGGLTDTQYF
d_gene: NA; v_gene: TRBV30; abundance: once; j_gene: TRBJ2-5; CDR3nt: TGTGCCTGGAGCCTTGTGGAGACCCAGTACTTC; CDR3aa: CAWSLVETQYF
d_gene: NA; v_gene: TRBV5-4; abundance: NA; j_gene: TRBJ1-1; CDR3nt: TGTGCCAGCAGCTCCCAGGGGATACACGTGGGGGCTTTCTTT; CDR3aa: CASSSQGIHVGAFF
d_gene: NA; v_gene: TRBV10-3; abundance: NA; j_gene: TRBJ1-2; CDR3nt: TGTGCCATCAGTGATGGGGAGACTGACTCCTATGGCTACACCTTC; CDR3aa: CAISDGETDSYGYTF
d_gene: NA; v_gene: TRBV10-3; abundance: NA; j_gene: TRBJ1-2; CDR3nt: TGTGCCATCAGTGAGCACGAGGGTTGGGGCTACACCTTC; CDR3aa: CAISEHEGWGYTF
d_gene: NA; v_gene: TRBV21-1; abundance: NA; j_gene: TRBJ1-3; CDR3nt: TGTGCCAGCAGCAGCCCCGAATGGAGGTCCGGGACAGGGGAACCCTCCCCCTCTGGAAACACCATATATTTT; CDR3aa: CASSSPEWRSGTGEPSPSGNTIYF
d_gene: NA; v_gene: TRBV18; abundance: few; j_gene: TRBJ1-6; CDR3nt: TGTGCCAGCTCACCATCGGGGAGCTCCTATAATTCACCCCTCCACTTT; CDR3aa: CASSPSGSSYNSPLHF
d_gene: NA; v_gene: TRBV21-1; abundance: NA; j_gene: TRBJ2-7; CDR3nt: TGTGCCAGCAGCAGGCCGACAGGTATCGACTACGAGCAGTACTTC; CDR3aa: CASSRPTGIDYEQYF
d_gene: NA; v_gene: TRBV20-1; abundance: NA; j_gene: TRBJ2-7; CDR3nt: TGCAGTGCTAGTAACAGTCCCTACGAGCAGTACTTC; CDR3aa: CSASNSPYEQYF
d_gene: NA; v_gene: TRBV6-5; abundance: NA; j_gene: TRBJ2-7; CDR3nt: TGTGCCAGCAGTTTAGGGCGGGCGGGGGAGCAGTACTTC; CDR3aa: CASSLGRAGEQYF
d_gene: NA; v_gene: TRBV5-1; abundance: NA; j_gene: TRBJ2-7; CDR3nt: TGCGCCAGCAGTCCCGGGACATACTCCTACGAGCAGTACTTC; CDR3aa: CASSPGTYSYEQYF
d_gene: NA; v_gene: TRBV5-6; abundance: NA; j_gene: TRBJ1-1; CDR3nt: TGTGCCAGCAGCTTGGCCAGGGCATTTTCCTCCCTGGGCACTGAAGCTTTCTTT; CDR3aa: CASSLARAFSSLGTEAFF
d_gene: TRBD2; v_gene: TRBV6-5; abundance: NA; j_gene: TRBJ2-5; CDR3nt: TGTGCCAGCAGATCAGCGGGAGAGACCTCAGAGACCCAGTACTTC; CDR3aa: CASRSAGETSETQYF
d_gene: TRBD2; v_gene: TRBV9; abundance: NA; j_gene: TRBJ2-2; CDR3nt: TGTGCCAGCAGCGTAGATGACGGGAGGGCCTACGGGGAGCTGTTTTTT; CDR3aa: CASSVDDGRAYGELFF
d_gene: NA; v_gene: TRBV6-5; abundance: NA; j_gene: TRBJ2-7; CDR3nt: TGTGCCAGCAGTTACATAACAGGGTCCTACGAGCAGTACTTC; CDR3aa: CASSYITGSYEQYF
d_gene: TRBD1; v_gene: TRBV18; abundance: NA; j_gene: TRBJ1-2; CDR3nt: TGTGCCAGCTCACCAGACAGGGTCTATGGCTACACCTTC; CDR3aa: CASSPDRVYGYTF
d_gene: TRBD1; v_gene: TRBV27; abundance: NA; j_gene: TRBJ1-1; CDR3nt: TGTGCCAGCAGTGGAAGGGACAGCGTACCTGAAGCTTTCTTT; CDR3aa: CASSGRDSVPEAFF
d_gene: NA; v_gene: TRBV2; abundance: NA; j_gene: TRBJ2-2; CDR3nt: TGTGCCAGCAGGGCGGGCCGAAACACCGGGGAGCTGTTTTTT; CDR3aa: CASRAGRNTGELFF
d_gene: NA; v_gene: TRBV9; abundance: NA; j_gene: TRBJ2-1; CDR3nt: TGTGCCAGCAGCGTACGTGCGGAGGACGAGCAGTTCTTC; CDR3aa: CASSVRAEDEQFF
d_gene: NA; v_gene: TRBV15; abundance: few; j_gene: TRBJ2-7; CDR3nt: TGTGCCACCAGCAGAGAACTTCAGGGGAATCGCTACGAGCAGTACTTC; CDR3aa: CATSRELQGNRYEQYF
d_gene: NA; v_gene: TRBV27; abundance: NA; j_gene: TRBJ2-7; CDR3nt: TGTGCCAGCAGTTTCCTGGGGGGCTACGAGCAGTACTTC; CDR3aa: CASSFLGGYEQYF
d_gene: TRBD2; v_gene: TRBV10-3; abundance: NA; j_gene: TRBJ2-5; CDR3nt: TGTGCCATCAGCTCGGGACTAGCGGGCCCACAAGAGACCCAGTACTTC; CDR3aa: CAISSGLAGPQETQYF
d_gene: NA; v_gene: TRBV29-1; abundance: NA; j_gene: TRBJ2-7; CDR3nt: TGCAGCGTGGAGGACAGTTCCTACGAGCAGTACTTC; CDR3aa: CSVEDSSYEQYF
d_gene: NA; v_gene: TRBV10-3; abundance: NA; j_gene: TRBJ2-6; CDR3nt: TGTGCCATCAGTGAGTCGGGCAGCTTGGGGGCCAACGTCCTGACTTTC; CDR3aa: CAISESGSLGANVLTF
d_gene: NA; v_gene: TRBV9; abundance: NA; j_gene: TRBJ2-7; CDR3nt: TGTGCCAGCAGCGGCGGGACAGCATCCTACGAGCAGTACTTC; CDR3aa: CASSGGTASYEQYF
d_gene: TRBD1; v_gene: TRBV28; abundance: NA; j_gene: TRBJ2-3; CDR3nt: TGTGCCAGCAGCGCGGGGACAGGGTCTTTAGATACGCAGTATTTT; CDR3aa: CASSAGTGSLDTQYF
d_gene: NA; v_gene: TRBV7-3; abundance: NA; j_gene: TRBJ1-3; CDR3nt: TGTGCCAGCAGCCCACAGGGTAATGGAAACACCATATATTTT; CDR3aa: CASSPQGNGNTIYF
d_gene: TRBD1; v_gene: TRBV5-1; abundance: NA; j_gene: TRBJ1-5; CDR3nt: TGCGCCAGCAGCTTGAGTGGGACAGGCAATCAGCCCCAGCATTTT; CDR3aa: CASSLSGTGNQPQHF